The 21 T cell receptor beta chains in this list originate from one sample, sequenced in a study of blood T cells in healthy people across ages. Primed by a sample-barcoded 5' primer and a J-beta primer mix, a second PCR proceeded for about 7 to 12 cycles. Each CDR3 protein is one row after TCRdb ran MiXCR on the 5' RACE reads. This sample has approximately 850,000 distinct CDR3 sequences, with roughly 64% found just once. Source material: blood. The receptors come from a man younger than 40 in good health.

This chain connects TRBV7-2 to TRBJ2-3; 8 nucleotides line up with TRBD1. Germline trimming cut 5 bases from V and 3 bases from J; bases unmatched to any gene: 10. This CDR3 is 16 amino acids long. Germline CDR1 SGHTA, CDR2 FQGNSA. The CDR3 sequence is CASSRRGQGKTDTQYF. The CDR3 DNA sequence: TGTGCCAGCAGCCGGCGAGGACAGGGCAAGACAGATACGCAGTATTTT.

This clonotype showed up just a few times. The CDR3 protein is CASSLSIADQETQYF. The CDR3, as DNA: TGTGCCAGCAGCTTATCTATAGCGGACCAAGAGACCCAGTACTTC. The V gene is TRBV7-2, the J gene TRBJ2-5; a weak D match, TRBD2 (6 bases). The CDR3 runs to 15 residues. V was trimmed by 2 bases and J by 0 bases, leaving 10 bases between them. Germline V gene data show CDR1 as SGHTA and CDR2 as FQGNSA.

This clonotype was found once. The rearrangement links TRBV29-1 to TRBJ2-2, with D tentatively TRBD2 (7 bases). Per germline, CDR1 SQVTM and CDR2 ANQGSEA. Trimming cost V 5 bases and J 7 bases, with 20 bases left between them. This CDR3 spans 15 amino acids. The CDR3 sequence is CSVFPRGGRSGELFF. The CDR3 DNA is TGCAGCGTTTTTCCTAGGGGGGGTCGTAGCGGGGAGCTGTTTTTT.

This clonotype was detected ten times or more. The V gene is TRBV19, the J gene TRBJ2-5, with no clear D. The ends were cut back, 5 bases at V and 0 bases at J, with 7 bases in the middle. Looked up from germline, CDR1 is LNHDA and CDR2 is SQIVND (reference sequence). The CDR3 has 13 residues. The DNA for the CDR3 is TGTGCCAGTAGTTCATCGTACCAAGAGACCCAGTACTTC. It is translated as CASSSSYQETQYF.

This sequence joins TRBV2 and TRBJ1-5; 7 bases align to TRBD1. V lost 7 bases, J lost 3 bases, and 9 bases stayed unmatched. Germline V CDR1 and CDR2: SNHLY, FYNNEI. The CDR3 spans 15 residues. The CDR3 region is CASTPRGRHNQPQHF. CDR3 bases: TGTGCCAGCACCCCCAGGGGGAGGCACAATCAGCCCCAGCATTTT.

The V gene is TRBV28, the J gene TRBJ2-4; 7 bases line up with TRBD2. Germline V CDR1 and CDR2: MDHEN, SYDVKM. This CDR3 has 16 amino acids. V lost 3 bases and J lost 1; bases outside the gene matches: 6. CDR3 DNA: TGTGCCAGCAGTTTGGGAGGGGCGTCGGCCAAAAACATTCAGTACTTC. Translated, it gives CASSLGGASAKNIQYF.

The chain joins TRBV4-3 to TRBJ2-5, with 9 nucleotides matching TRBD2. The CDR3 length is 16 residues. The V and J ends lost 1 base and 5 bases, in that order; junction bases with no gene match: 8. Germline CDR1 reads LGHNA; CDR2 reads YSLEER. The DNA for the CDR3 is TGCGCCAGCAGCCAAGTGAGGCGGGAGGGCCGGGAGACCCAGTACTTC. This encodes CASSQVRREGRETQYF.

The chain recombines TRBV20-1 with TRBJ1-1, with 9 bases that match TRBD1. Germline V gene data show CDR1 as DFQATT and CDR2 as SNEGSKA (reference sequence). The junction had 6 bases not matched to a gene; V was cut back by 4 bases and J by 3 bases. CDR3 size: 14 residues. The DNA of the CDR3 is TGCAGTGCTAAACAGACAGGGGGGGACACTGAAGCTTTCTTT. This translates into CSAKQTGGDTEAFF.

The J gene is TRBJ2-7, the V gene TRBV20-1; either TRBD1 or TRBD2 may fit D (5 bases each). Germline V gene data show CDR1 as DFQATT and CDR2 as SNEGSKA (reference sequence). CDR3 length: 13 amino acids. The germline V and J ends were trimmed by 6 bases and 5 bases, with 17 bases remaining between them. CDR3 DNA sequence: TGCAGTGCCCGGGGACCGGTGGACCACGAGCAGTACTTC. This gives the protein CSARGPVDHEQYF.

The V and J genes are TRBV10-3 and TRBJ2-7, with TRBD1 identical over 8 bases. V shed 10 bases and J 5 bases; nucleotides not matched to a gene: 10. Germline-derived CDR1 and CDR2 are ENHRY and SYGVKD. The length of the CDR3 is 13 residues. DNA for the CDR3: TGTGCCACACAGGACAGGGAGTTCGACGAGCAGTACTTC. Its translation is CATQDREFDEQYF.

The rearrangement joins TRBV27 to TRBJ2-3; TRBD2 aligns across 9 bases. V lost 2 bases, J lost 3 bases, and 3 bases stayed unmatched. The CDR3 is 15 residues long. Per the germline V gene, CDR1 is MNHEY and CDR2 is SMNVEV (reference sequence). The chain's CDR3 is CASSLASGVTDTQYF. In DNA, the CDR3 is TGTGCCAGCAGTTTAGCTAGCGGGGTAACAGATACGCAGTATTTT.

This chain connects TRBV7-9 to TRBJ1-4; D is possibly TRBD1 (6 bases). The V and J ends lost 5 bases and 5 bases respectively, with 18 bases between them. Germline assignment: CDR1 SEHNR and CDR2 FQNEAQ (reference sequence). The CDR3 runs to 16 residues. CDR3 residues: CASSPRRAQGNEKLFF. DNA for the CDR3: TGTGCCAGCAGCCCCCGGAGGGCCCAGGGGAATGAAAAACTGTTTTTT.

This clonotype has only a few counts. The rearrangement uses TRBV4-3 and TRBJ1-2; 8 bases are shared with TRBD1. This CDR3 spans 15 amino acids. V dropped 0 bases and J dropped 7; count of bases not matched to a gene: 7. Germline assignment: CDR1 LGHNA and CDR2 YSLEER. The CDR3 coding sequence is TGCGCCAGCAGCCAAGATAACAGGGGGGTAGGTGGCTACACCTTC. Residues: CASSQDNRGVGGYTF.

This clonotype has only a few counts. The rearrangement uses TRBV29-1 and TRBJ2-3; 9 bases map to TRBD2. The CDR3 loop spans 13 amino acids. Germline V gene lookup returns CDR1 SQVTM and CDR2 ANQGSEA. With 6 bases clipped from V and 6 bases from J, the junction kept 7 bases outside the gene matches. CDR3 in DNA: TGCAGCGTCGTAGCGGGAGCCCGGGATACGCAGTATTTT. This translates into CSVVAGARDTQYF.

This chain uses TRBV30 with TRBJ2-7, with 10 positions matching TRBD2. The CDR3 runs to 17 residues. The J segment lost 1 base and the V segment lost 3 bases, leaving 12 bases of the junction unmatched. The germline V gene has CDR1 GTSNPN and CDR2 SVGIG (reference sequence). Here the CDR3 reads CAWSLRSGRILSYEQYF. The DNA for the CDR3 is TGTGCCTGGAGCCTCCGTAGCGGGAGGATCCTATCCTACGAGCAGTACTTC.

This chain uses TRBV5-1 with TRBJ1-2; D is unclear. CDR1 is SGHRS and CDR2 is YFSETQ in the germline V gene. With 6 bases removed from V and 2 bases from J, the gap between germline ends came to 14 bases. CDR3 length: 14 residues. The chain's CDR3 is CASTRSPENYGYTF. As DNA, the CDR3 is TGCGCCAGCACGCGAAGTCCGGAGAACTATGGCTACACCTTC.

CDR3 nucleotide sequence: TGCGCCAGCAGCCGACAGGGGGAGTCCAAAAACATTCAGTACTTC. Protein sequence: CASSRQGESKNIQYF. The V gene is TRBV4-3, the J gene TRBJ2-4, with 9 bases lining up with TRBD1. V gave up 4 bases and J gave up 2 bases; unmatched junction bases: 3. CDR3 length: 15 residues. Germline loops: CDR1 LGHNA, CDR2 YSLEER.

This chain connects TRBV2 to TRBJ1-4; maybe TRBD1 (5 bases). This CDR3 has 13 amino acids. V shed 5 bases and J shed 6 bases, with 10 bases lying between them. Germline values: CDR1 SNHLY, CDR2 FYNNEI. The CDR3 sequence is CASSLRDYEKLFF. CDR3 DNA sequence: TGTGCCAGCAGTCTCAGGGATTATGAAAAACTGTTTTTT.

This chain joins TRBV9 and TRBJ2-1; maybe TRBD1 (5 bases). The CDR3 totals 15 residues. The germline gives CDR1 SGDLS, CDR2 YYNGEE. Trimming took 3 bases from V and 8 from J, leaving 18 bases between them. Here the CDR3 reads CASSARDRSMDEQFF. The CDR3 DNA sequence: TGTGCCAGCAGCGCGAGAGACAGAAGTATGGATGAGCAGTTCTTC.

The J gene is TRBJ2-3, the V gene TRBV5-6; D is unresolved. CDR1 is SGHDT and CDR2 is YYEEEE in the germline V gene. The CDR3 sequence is 16 residues long. Trimming took 0 bases from V and 2 from J, leaving 13 bases between them. The CDR3 nucleotides are TGTGCCAGCAGCTTGGTTTTAAAGACCATCACAGATACGCAGTATTTT. Translating gives CASSLVLKTITDTQYF.

This clonotype was detected a few times. The chain has TRBV25-1 and TRBJ2-3; D unclear. Trimming took 4 bases from V and 4 from J, leaving 12 bases between them. Per the germline V gene, CDR1 is MGHDK and CDR2 is SYGVNS. The CDR3 extends over 14 amino acids. The CDR3 loop is CASSAKASADTQYF. CDR3 coding DNA: TGTGCCAGCAGTGCAAAGGCCAGTGCAGATACGCAGTATTTT.